The 29 T cell receptor beta chains below all came from one sample that was sequenced in a study of radiation and T cells in renal cell carcinoma. Time point defined: blood 4 weeks post-SBRT, at nephrectomy. Stated treatment: 15 Gy SBRT to primary tumor, nephrectomy 4 weeks later. Clones were read by immunoSEQ multiplex PCR, and TCRdb kept only the in-frame ones, dropping some. The sample shows approximately 90,000 clones, about 82% of them seen only once. The source was blood, collected from a patient whose treatment included radiotherapy and nephrectomy. Receptors originate from a man in his fifties or sixties with renal cell carcinoma.

The V call is TRBV7-9, the J call TRBJ2-1; TRBD1 agrees at 7 bases. The CDR3 consists of 15 residues. With V trimmed by 1 base and J by 3 bases, 3 bases remained unmatched. The V gene's germline CDR1 is SEHNR and CDR2 FQNEAQ (reference sequence). The CDR3 DNA is TGTGCCAGCAGCTTAGAATGGGACAGCTACAATGAGCAGTTCTTC. Translating gives CASSLEWDSYNEQFF.

In this sample, this clone turned up once. The chain links TRBV5-1 to TRBJ2-2; 9 bases fit TRBD1. V was clipped by 1 base and J by 5 bases; unmatched bases: 9. CDR3 length: 17 amino acids. Germline CDR1 is SGHRS and CDR2 is YFSETQ. The CDR3 sequence is CASSLMGRTGDTGELFF. CDR3 nucleotides: TGCGCCAGCAGCTTGATGGGGCGGACAGGGGATACCGGGGAGCTGTTTTTT.

This chain connects TRBV4-1 to TRBJ1-3; no firm D call. Germline V gives CDR1 MGHRA, CDR2 YSYEKL. The CDR3 runs to 16 residues. V was cut by 2 bases and J by 0 bases, with 11 bases left in between. DNA of the CDR3: TGCGCCAGCAGCCAAACACAATTCTTCTCTGGAAACACCATATATTTT. This codes for CASSQTQFFSGNTIYF.

The chain links TRBV7-9 to TRBJ2-7; 8 bases agree with TRBD1. The V and J ends lost 5 bases and 3 bases, in that order; junction bases with no gene match: 3. CDR1 and CDR2 from the germline V gene are SEHNR and FQNEAQ (reference sequence). The CDR3 totals 13 residues. The CDR3 region is CASSRGQGYEQYF. The CDR3 nucleotides are TGTGCCAGCAGCCGAGGACAGGGCTACGAGCAGTACTTC.

The V and J genes are TRBV9 and TRBJ1-3, with 8 bases lining up with TRBD1. This CDR3 has 16 amino acids. Looked up from germline, CDR1 is SGDLS and CDR2 is YYNGEE. With 3 bases clipped from V and 4 bases from J, the junction kept 9 bases outside the gene matches. CDR3 amino acids: CASSAPGTGLGNTIYF. CDR3 DNA sequence: TGTGCCAGCAGCGCCCCCGGGACAGGCCTCGGAAACACCATATATTTT. The full variable domain, in which reference TRBV9 and TRBJ1-3 provide the parts outside the CDR3, is DSGVTQTPKHLITATGQRVTLRCSPRSGDLSVYWYQQSLDQGLQFLIQYYNGEERAKGNILERFSAQQFPDLHSELNLSSLELGDSALYFCASSAPGTGLGNTIYFGEGSWLTVV.

This chain connects TRBV5-5 to TRBJ2-1; TRBD2 matches 11 bases. Germline CDR1 is SGHKS and CDR2 is YYEKEE (reference sequence). After removal of 4 bases from V and 12 bases from J, the junction contained 27 bases not matched to a gene. The CDR3 extends over 20 amino acids. CDR3 DNA: TGTGCCAGCAGCCTTGCAAGACAGGGGCCGGGACTAGCGGCCATTATAGGGCAGTTCTTC. Protein sequence: CASSLARQGPGLAAIIGQFF. The full variable domain, its missing parts supplied by reference TRBV5-5 and TRBJ2-1, is DAGVTQSPTHLIKTRGQQVTLRCSPISGHKSVSWYQQVLGQGPQFIFQYYEKEERGRGNFPDRFSARQFPNYSSELNVNALLLGDSALYLCASSLARQGPGLAAIIGQFFGPGTRLTVL.

This sequence joins TRBV7-9 and TRBJ2-1; 11 bases line up with TRBD1. The V and J ends lost 6 bases and 4 bases, in that order; junction bases with no gene match: 2. This CDR3 region has 14 residues. Germline V gene data show CDR1 as SEHNR and CDR2 as FQNEAQ (reference sequence). The CDR3 here is CASRGQGGYNEQFF. CDR3 bases: TGTGCCAGCAGGGGACAGGGGGGATACAATGAGCAGTTCTTC.

The rearrangement joins TRBV19 to TRBJ2-7; 10 nucleotides line up with TRBD2. Germline loops: CDR1 LNHDA, CDR2 SQIVND (reference sequence). The CDR3 contains 18 residues. V dropped 1 base and J dropped 4; count of bases not matched to a gene: 13. CDR3 nucleotide sequence: TGTGCCAGTAGTATAGTCGGACTAGCGGTCGGTGGGATGTACGAGCAGTACTTC. Protein sequence: CASSIVGLAVGGMYEQYF.

The chain is built from TRBV18 and TRBJ1-5, with TRBD1 matching over 10 bases. V was pared by 6 bases and J by 9 bases, with 8 bases of the junction left unmatched. Germline loops: CDR1 KGHSH, CDR2 LQKENI. This CDR3 region has 14 residues. DNA for the CDR3: TGTGCCAGCTCGCCGGGACAGGGGCCGCGGCCCCAGCATTTT. It specifies CASSPGQGPRPQHF. Using reference TRBV18 and TRBJ1-5 for the parts outside the CDR3, the full variable domain is NAGVMQNPRHLVRRRGQEARLRCSPMKGHSHVYWYRQLPEEGLKFMVYLQKENIIDESGMPKERFSAEFPKEGPSILRIQQVVRGDSAAYFCASSPGQGPRPQHFGDGTRLSIL.

The chain links TRBV10-2 to TRBJ2-2; the match to TRBD2 covers 9 bases. CDR3 length: 17 residues. Germline V gene lookup returns CDR1 WSHSY and CDR2 SAAADI. Trimming cost V 3 bases and J 7 bases; bases outside gene matches: 12. CDR3 amino acids: CASSDPPGLASGGELFF. The CDR3 coding sequence is TGCGCCAGCAGTGATCCCCCGGGACTAGCTTCGGGCGGGGAGCTGTTTTTT.

The V and J genes are TRBV7-2 and TRBJ2-3, with D possibly being TRBD1 (6 bases). The ends were cut back, 6 bases at V and 1 base at J, with 14 bases in the middle. CDR1 and CDR2 (germline): SGHTA, FQGNSA. The CDR3 extends over 15 amino acids. The CDR3 region is CASSLQGVGTDTQYF. The CDR3 DNA follows: TGTGCCAGCAGTTTACAGGGCGTGGGCACAGATACGCAGTATTTT.

The chain couples TRBV5-1 to TRBJ2-1, with 7 nucleotides matching TRBD1. With V trimmed by 4 bases and J by 7 bases, 11 bases remained unmatched. This CDR3 has 15 residues. Germline assignment: CDR1 SGHRS and CDR2 YFSETQ. CDR3 in amino acids: CASSLGNPGGNEQFF. CDR3 coding DNA: TGCGCCAGCAGCCTAGGGAACCCAGGGGGAAATGAGCAGTTCTTC.

The chain recombines TRBV29-1 with TRBJ2-5, with D tentatively TRBD1 or TRBD2 (5 bases each). Trimming pared 8 bases from V and 2 bases from J, leaving 12 bases between. This CDR3 comprises 12 residues. CDR1 SQVTM and CDR2 ANQGSEA come from the germline V gene. The CDR3 protein is CSYRDGQETQYF. CDR3 bases: TGCAGCTACCGGGACGGTCAAGAGACCCAGTACTTC.

For the CDR3, the DNA is TGCGCCAGCAGCTTTGGCCCCCTGCTAGCGAACACCGGGGAGCTGTTTTTT. This codes for CASSFGPLLANTGELFF. The chain combines TRBV5-1 with TRBJ2-2; no clear D gene. The germline gives CDR1 SGHRS, CDR2 YFSETQ. The CDR3 is 17 residues long. Trimming took off 2 bases at V and 0 bases at J, with 14 bases between the two ends.

The rearrangement uses TRBV5-1 and TRBJ2-7; 7 bases match TRBD1. CDR1 is SGHRS, CDR2 YFSETQ, per germline. The CDR3 runs to 14 residues. V trimming: 5 bases; J trimming: 2 bases; junction bases outside the gene matches: 7. CDR3: CASRADRDAYEQYF. For the CDR3, the DNA is TGCGCCAGCAGGGCCGACAGGGATGCCTACGAGCAGTACTTC.

This clone was detected once. The gene calls are TRBV10-3 and TRBJ2-1; TRBD2 aligns across 8 bases. Trimming at V came to 10 bases and at J to 9 bases, leaving 5 bases not matched to a gene. The CDR3 length is 11 residues. Per germline, CDR1 ENHRY and CDR2 SYGVKD. CDR3 nucleotides: TGTGCCACGCAGCGGGAGAGTGAGCAGTTCTTC. Translated, it gives CATQRESEQFF.

This clone was detected only a few times. The V call is TRBV29-1, the J call TRBJ1-1, with D unresolved. Germline CDR1 reads SQVTM; CDR2 reads ANQGSEA. V lost 6 bases and J 3 bases, leaving 8 bases between the germline ends. The CDR3 runs to 11 residues. CDR3 sequence (DNA): TGCAGCGTACCCCATCACACTGAAGCTTTCTTT. Protein product: CSVPHHTEAFF. The whole variable domain, remainder taken from reference TRBV29-1 and TRBJ1-1, is SAVISQKPSRDICQRGTSLTIQCQVDSQVTMMFWYRQQPGQSLTLIATANQGSEATYESGFVIDKFPISRPNLTFSTLTVSNMSPEDSSIYLCSVPHHTEAFFGQGTRLTVV.

The chain combines TRBV9 with TRBJ1-6; possible D gene TRBD1, 5 bases. CDR1 and CDR2 from the germline V gene are SGDLS and YYNGEE. The V end was cut by 0 bases, the J end by 9 bases, with 13 bases between. This CDR3 is 15 amino acids long. The CDR3 nucleotides read TGTGCCAGCAGCGTAGGGGCAGGGCTTCGTTCACCCCTCCACTTT. It is translated as CASSVGAGLRSPLHF. Full variable domain (rest looked up from reference TRBV9 and TRBJ1-6): DSGVTQTPKHLITATGQRVTLRCSPRSGDLSVYWYQQSLDQGLQFLIQYYNGEERAKGNILERFSAQQFPDLHSELNLSSLELGDSALYFCASSVGAGLRSPLHFGNGTRLTVT.

This chain links TRBV2 with TRBJ2-7, with 7 bases that match TRBD1. Trimming removed 7 bases from V and 0 bases from J; junction bases left unmatched: 6. This CDR3 is 14 amino acids long. Germline CDR1 is SNHLY and CDR2 is FYNNEI. CDR3 protein: CASTKDRSSYEQYF. The CDR3 DNA reads TGTGCCAGCACCAAGGACAGGAGCTCCTACGAGCAGTACTTC.

V and J are TRBV27 and TRBJ2-7; no clear D gene. The V end lost 6 bases, the J end lost 5 bases, and 14 bases lay between the germline ends. CDR3 size: 13 residues. Germline CDR1 reads MNHEY; CDR2 reads SMNVEV (reference sequence). As DNA, the CDR3 is TGTGCCAGCAGCCTGAAAGGGTCGGACGAGCAGTACTTC. Its translation is CASSLKGSDEQYF.

The J gene is TRBJ1-2, the V gene TRBV27; tentatively, D is TRBD1 (5 bases). The CDR3 extends over 18 amino acids. V lost 5 bases, J lost 0 bases, and 22 bases lay in between. Germline values: CDR1 MNHEY, CDR2 SMNVEV (reference sequence). CDR3: CASSETWGGATANYGYTF. The CDR3, as DNA: TGTGCCAGCAGTGAGACCTGGGGCGGGGCTACAGCTAACTATGGCTACACCTTC.

In the case of this clone: Other DNA sequences from this sample encode an identical CDR3 as well. The chain recombines TRBV5-1 with TRBJ2-7, with 7 bases lining up with TRBD1. Trimming removed 5 bases from V and 1 base from J; junction bases left unmatched: 3. This CDR3 has 13 amino acids. Germline V gene data show CDR1 as SGHRS and CDR2 as YFSETQ. The CDR3 here is CASSWDSSYEQYF. CDR3 DNA: TGCGCCAGCAGTTGGGACAGTTCCTACGAGCAGTACTTC.

This clone was detected ten times or more. The rearrangement uses TRBV6-1 and TRBJ2-7; 9 bases agree with TRBD1. Germline V gives CDR1 MNHNS, CDR2 SASEGT. The CDR3 loop spans 14 amino acids. With 6 bases clipped from V and 5 bases from J, the junction kept 8 bases outside the gene matches. The CDR3 region is CASRGDREDNEQYF. The DNA of the CDR3 is TGTGCCAGCAGGGGGGACAGGGAGGACAACGAGCAGTACTTC.

The rearrangement uses TRBV10-3 and TRBJ2-5, with 10 bases matching TRBD2. V lost 3 bases and J lost 5; bases outside the gene matches: 6. Germline CDR1 ENHRY, CDR2 SYGVKD. CDR3 length: 15 residues. CDR3 sequence (DNA): TGTGCCATCAGTGATCTAGCGGGAGCAGGCGAGACCCAGTACTTC. Translating gives CAISDLAGAGETQYF.

The rearrangement links TRBV10-2 to TRBJ2-3; D gene unclear. The CDR3 runs 14 residues. CDR1 and CDR2 (germline): WSHSY, SAAADI. The V end lost 2 bases, the J end lost 3 bases, and 9 bases lay between the germline ends. The CDR3 spells CASSEILGTDTQYF. The CDR3 bases are TGCGCCAGCAGTGAGATCCTTGGTACAGATACGCAGTATTTT.

The rearrangement uses TRBV15 and TRBJ2-7; no clear D. Germline CDR1 is LNHNV and CDR2 is YYDKDF (reference sequence). The CDR3 sequence is 12 residues long. Between the trimmed V and J ends, which lost 9 bases and 3 bases, there was a span of 12 bases. The CDR3 nucleotides read TGTGCCACAGGACCGGGTGGCTACGAGCAGTACTTC. Translation: CATGPGGYEQYF.

Here the CDR3 reads CASSLSTGLSGNTIYF. CDR3 DNA sequence: TGTGCCAGCAGTTTGTCGACAGGGCTCTCTGGAAACACCATATATTTT. This chain links TRBV28 with TRBJ1-3, with 7 positions matching TRBD1. Germline V lookup: CDR1 MDHEN, CDR2 SYDVKM. V was clipped by 3 bases and J by 0 bases; unmatched bases: 5. This CDR3 has 16 residues.

The rearrangement joins TRBV6-1 to TRBJ1-4; D unclear. The germline V gene has CDR1 MNHNS and CDR2 SASEGT. Trimming removed 3 bases from V and 3 bases from J, with 8 bases in between. The CDR3 loop spans 14 amino acids. CDR3 DNA: TGTGCCAGCAGTGATGCAGTCCCTAATGAAAAACTGTTTTTT. Protein product: CASSDAVPNEKLFF.

CDR3: CASSLAIKFRDTTYNEQFF. The CDR3 DNA is TGTGCCAGCAGCTTAGCGATCAAATTCCGGGACACCACCTACAATGAGCAGTTCTTC. This rearrangement joins TRBV11-3 to TRBJ2-1; possible D gene TRBD1, 6 bases. Trimming took 1 base from V and 2 from J, leaving 21 bases between them. This CDR3 contains 19 residues. Per germline, CDR1 SGHNT and CDR2 YENEEA.